This T cell receptor (beta chain) comes out of a study of blood T cells in healthy people across ages (dated by TCRdb to about 2015). Study-wide context: In model experiments, template switching captured about one uniquely barcoded TCR beta cDNA molecule for every two T cells. The donors were split into four age groups: young (average around 15 years), middle-aged (39), aged (approximately 59) and long-lived (under 90). Using deep sequencing normalized with unique cDNA molecular identifiers, the study measured how TCR beta repertoire diversity changes with age. The study analyzed two additional independent replicas of 1 million unique cDNA reads from the same blood draw for two donors, one aged 18 to 30 and one aged 80 or older. To avoid experimental bias, donors of different ages were spread randomly across the sequencing lanes.

Systemically healthy Caucasian individuals from Russia, approximately 39 in total and aged roughly 6 to 100 years, were included as donors. About 10 milliliters of peripheral blood were collected from each donor into EDTA-treated Vacutainer tubes. Ficoll-Paque density-gradient centrifugation was used to isolate PBMCs, with at least 6 million per sample. Total RNA, at least 5 micrograms per sample, was extracted from PBMCs with Trizol reagent. The percentages of naive CD45RAhigh/CD27high T cells were determined by flow cytometry on a PBMC aliquot from every donor. Measured from the cysteine to the phenylalanine, the CDR3 is 13 residues long. The read is trimmed to its CDR3 DNA, 39 bases read in frame from base 1. The V end loses 3 bases and the J end loses 4 bases, and a stretch of 12 bases separates them. Via the germline V gene (reference sequence), CDR1 is DFQATT and CDR2 SNEGSKA. Library method: 5' RACE. TCRdb records Illumina HiSeq 2500 as the sequencer. A second PCR of about 6 to 12 cycles was performed with a sample-barcoded 5' primer and a J-beta primer mix. A unique molecular identifier was introduced onto each TCR beta cDNA molecule by a template-switch 5' adaptor carrying 12 random nucleotides. Each sample yielded at least 2.5 million CDR3-containing paired-end reads. All of the RNA was converted into first-strand cDNA using the Mint cDNA synthesis kit, with a TRBC-specific oligonucleotide serving as the primer. Following uracil-DNA glycosylase treatment, all cDNA underwent a first 18-cycle PCR with the universal primers M1SS and BC2_uni_R. As for how the authors treated the data: For normalization, 1 million high-quality reads, each with a distinct molecular identifier, were randomly selected from each sample. Reads with shared molecular identifiers were discarded instead of being binned into consensus sequences. MiTCR, run with a Q25 quality threshold and the strictest error-elimination algorithm, handled CDR3 identification, clonotype clustering and error correction. A nonparametric unseen species model using Euler transformation provided a lower-bound estimate of total TCR beta diversity. The public reads were reanalyzed by TCRdb: fastp trimming at Q25, MiXCR alignment, in-frame beta chains only. Merged by CDR3 protein, the rows form single entries marked with the most common genes and DNA. The V and J calls and clone size come from TCRdb's table, not from the authors' own analysis. The sample table records 790,000 or so distinct CDR3 sequences; roughly 50% of these occur just once. The top ten constitute roughly 26% of the sample.

Comments on this clonotype: Its antigen has not been determined. No much larger clone is present one base from it, and per-base qualities are unavailable.

Beyond this particular receptor, the publication reports: Compared with the aged group, more naive CD4+ T cells, fewer expanded clones and increased TCR diversity were shown by the long-lived group, suggesting age selection. Estimates of total diversity from one million sequenced T cells were regarded as lower bounds and underestimates. As age increased, observed TCR beta diversity per million T cells dropped in a roughly linear way, and a significant reduction was already evident by age approximately 40. The percentage of naive T cells measured by flow cytometry correlated strongly with observed TCR beta diversity. Bulk unsorted PBMC profiling prevented conclusive comparison of naive and antigen-experienced compartments. Because the CMV infection status of the donors was unknown, age-related changes in expanded clonotypes may potentially have been confounded.

Sequenced: blood. The receptor was isolated from a man between 40 and 49 years old in good health. The rearranged segments are TRBV20-1 and TRBJ2-5; the D gene is perhaps TRBD1 or TRBD2, each of them matching over 7 bases. The DNA sequence is given as TGCAGTGCTAGCCGCAGGGGGGGAGAGACCCAGTACTTC. Translation gives CSASRRGGETQYF.